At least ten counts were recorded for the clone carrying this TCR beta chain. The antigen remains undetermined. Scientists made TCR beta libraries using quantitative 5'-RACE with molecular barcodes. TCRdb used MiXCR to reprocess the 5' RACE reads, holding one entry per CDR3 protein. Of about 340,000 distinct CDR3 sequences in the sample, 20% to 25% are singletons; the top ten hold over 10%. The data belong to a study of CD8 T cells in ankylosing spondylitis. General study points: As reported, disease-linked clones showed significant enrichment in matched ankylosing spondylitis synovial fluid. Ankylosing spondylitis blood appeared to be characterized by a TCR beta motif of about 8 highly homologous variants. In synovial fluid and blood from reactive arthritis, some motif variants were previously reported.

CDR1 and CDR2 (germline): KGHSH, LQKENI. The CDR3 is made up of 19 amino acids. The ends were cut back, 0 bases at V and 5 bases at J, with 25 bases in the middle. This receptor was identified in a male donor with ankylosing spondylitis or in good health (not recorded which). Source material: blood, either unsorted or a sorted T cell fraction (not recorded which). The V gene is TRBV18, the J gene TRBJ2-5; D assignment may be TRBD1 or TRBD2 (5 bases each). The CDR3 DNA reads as TGTGCCAGCTCACCACCTGGATTTGGCCCCCAGGGAGAAGGGGAGACCCAGTACTTC. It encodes CASSPPGFGPQGEGETQYF.